The 20 T cell receptor beta chains below come from one sample, sequenced in a study of T cell changes during pregnancy in multiple sclerosis. Assay: immunoSEQ multiplex PCR; the TCRdb copy retains only in-frame clones and omits some. The table includes about 75,000 clones, about 89% detected once. Specimen: CD4+ T cells from peripheral blood mononuclear cells, collected before pregnancy. These receptors were obtained from a female donor with multiple sclerosis, enrolled in a pregnancy study.

The rearrangement uses TRBV4-3 and TRBJ2-4; D may be TRBD1 (7 bases). Between the trimmed V and J ends, which lost 0 bases and 6 bases, there was a span of 12 bases. CDR1 and CDR2 (germline): LGHNA, YSLEER. CDR3 length: 15 amino acids. The CDR3 DNA sequence: TGCGCCAGCAGCCAAGAGTGGCAGGGGGGAAACATTCAGTACTTC. Residues: CASSQEWQGGNIQYF.

This rearrangement joins TRBV5-1 to TRBJ2-7; D is perhaps TRBD1 (6 bases). This CDR3 is built from 12 residues. V lost 3 bases to trimming and J lost 6 bases, with 10 bases between them. Germline V lookup: CDR1 SGHRS, CDR2 YFSETQ. The CDR3: CASSYGQTEQYF. The CDR3 DNA sequence: TGCGCCAGCAGCTATGGACAGACCGAGCAGTACTTC.

The chain joins TRBV28 to TRBJ2-5; tentatively, D is TRBD2 (6 bases). V was pared by 5 bases and J by 7 bases, with 17 bases between. The germline gives CDR1 MDHEN, CDR2 SYDVKM. This CDR3 spans 14 amino acids. DNA of the CDR3: TGTGCCAGCAGTCCCCGGAGGGTAGAAGGGACCCAGTACTTC. Protein: CASSPRRVEGTQYF.

This chain links TRBV2 with TRBJ2-7; perhaps TRBD1 as D (6 bases). The CDR3 extends over 14 amino acids. CDR1 is SNHLY and CDR2 is FYNNEI in the germline V gene. V was cut by 4 bases and J by 0 bases, with 10 bases left in between. The CDR3 region is CASSADRPSYEQYF. The CDR3 DNA sequence: TGTGCCAGCAGTGCTGACAGGCCCTCCTACGAGCAGTACTTC.

This clone was seen once. The rearrangement links TRBV6-5 to TRBJ1-2, with 12 bases matching TRBD1. In germline, CDR1 is MNHEY, CDR2 SVGAGI. The length of the CDR3 is 15 residues. V lost 0 bases and J lost 8; bases outside the gene matches: 4. The CDR3 loop reads CASSYSGQGARGYTF. Written as DNA, the CDR3 is TGTGCCAGCAGTTACTCGGGACAGGGGGCGCGAGGCTACACCTTC.

The chain employs TRBV7-9 and TRBJ1-2; perhaps TRBD1 as D (6 bases). V shed 3 bases and J shed 2 bases, with 13 bases lying between them. The CDR3 runs to 15 residues. CDR1 and CDR2 (germline): SEHNR, FQNEAQ (reference sequence). The DNA of the CDR3 is TGTGCCAGCAGCTTTTCTCAGGGGCTAAACTATGGCTACACCTTC. This translates into CASSFSQGLNYGYTF.

This chain uses TRBV9 with TRBJ2-2; 7 bases agree with TRBD1. Unmatched junction bases numbered 1, after V lost 1 base and J lost 7 bases. Germline values: CDR1 SGDLS, CDR2 YYNGEE. CDR3 length: 13 amino acids. CDR3 in amino acids: CASSVTGVGELFF. The CDR3 region has the DNA TGTGCCAGCAGCGTAACAGGGGTCGGGGAGCTGTTTTTT.

The chain couples TRBV11-3 to TRBJ2-7; D gene uncertain. This CDR3 has 13 amino acids. Germline CDR1 reads SGHNT; CDR2 reads YENEEA. V shed 0 bases and J shed 6 bases, with 9 bases lying between them. The CDR3 DNA sequence: TGTGCCAGCAGCTTAGACAGAGAGGTCGAGCAGTACTTC. This codes for CASSLDREVEQYF.

The rearrangement joins TRBV11-3 to TRBJ1-1; 8 bases map to TRBD1. J was trimmed by 0 bases and V by 1 base; bases with no gene match: 1. The germline V gene encodes CDR1 SGHNT and CDR2 YENEEA. CDR3 length equals 15 residues. CDR3 DNA: TGTGCCAGCAGCTTAGGGACAGGGCTGAACACTGAAGCTTTCTTT. Protein sequence: CASSLGTGLNTEAFF.

The chain is built from TRBV11-3 and TRBJ1-1; TRBD1 might be the D (6 bases). V was pared by 1 base and J by 0 bases, with 12 bases between. Per germline, CDR1 SGHNT and CDR2 YENEEA. The CDR3 has 16 residues. CDR3 sequence reads: CASSLGGGFMNTEAFF. For the CDR3, the DNA is TGTGCCAGCAGCTTAGGAGGGGGATTCATGAACACTGAAGCTTTCTTT.

This chain uses TRBV9 with TRBJ2-3, with D hard to call. The germline V gene encodes CDR1 SGDLS and CDR2 YYNGEE. The CDR3 sequence is 15 residues long. The V and J ends lost 4 bases and 2 bases respectively, with 14 bases between them. The CDR3 nucleotides read TGTGCCAGCAGCCCGAGGCTGAAACTCACAGATACGCAGTATTTT. This gives the protein CASSPRLKLTDTQYF.

The chain combines TRBV10-3 with TRBJ1-1, with no clear D. Deletions cut 10 bases from V and 1 base from J, with 13 bases between. The CDR3 spans 13 residues. Germline-derived CDR1 and CDR2 are ENHRY and SYGVKD. DNA of the CDR3: TGTGCCAGCAGCGGGGTTTCGAACACTGAAGCTTTCTTT. It translates to CASSGVSNTEAFF.

This clone was seen a single time. This chain links TRBV28 with TRBJ2-1; TRBD1 matches at 7 bases. V shed 4 bases, J shed 5 bases, and the junction held 5 bases outside the gene matches. The CDR3 covers 14 residues. Germline V lookup: CDR1 MDHEN, CDR2 SYDVKM. CDR3 protein: CASSSWTGDNEQFF. CDR3 coding DNA: TGTGCCAGCAGTTCCTGGACAGGAGACAATGAGCAGTTCTTC.

The rearrangement uses TRBV5-1 and TRBJ2-3, with TRBD2 as a possible D gene (6 bases). The germline V gene has CDR1 SGHRS and CDR2 YFSETQ. The CDR3 is 15 residues long. Trimming shortened V by 3 bases and J by 2 bases, and 13 bases separated the two germline ends. For the CDR3, the DNA is TGCGCCAGCAGCTGGGGACTCATGAACACAGATACGCAGTATTTT. This codes for CASSWGLMNTDTQYF.

The rearrangement links TRBV5-8 to TRBJ2-3; D not resolved. The V gene's germline CDR1 is SGHTS and CDR2 YDEGEE. Trimming left V 2 bases short and J 2 bases short, with 12 bases between. The CDR3 is 15 amino acids. The CDR3 sequence: CASSFLSRSTDTQYF. The CDR3 DNA sequence: TGTGCCAGCAGCTTTTTGTCGAGGTCCACAGATACGCAGTATTTT.

This clone showed up just once. The chain carries TRBV7-2 and TRBJ2-1; TRBD1 matches 9 bases. The J segment lost 2 bases and the V segment lost 4 bases, leaving 3 bases of the junction unmatched. The CDR3 is made up of 15 amino acids. Germline CDR1 and CDR2: SGHTA and FQGNSA. DNA for the CDR3: TGTGCCAGCAGCTCCGGGACAGGGACCTACAATGAGCAGTTCTTC. It is translated as CASSSGTGTYNEQFF.

The chain couples TRBV7-9 to TRBJ1-4; 8 bases match TRBD1. The CDR3 runs to 15 residues. Germline V gene lookup returns CDR1 SEHNR and CDR2 FQNEAQ (reference sequence). The junction had 6 bases not matched to a gene; V was cut back by 5 bases and J by 4 bases. CDR3 bases: TGTGCCAGCAGCCTAGGGACAGGTCTTAATGAAAAACTGTTTTTT. Protein product: CASSLGTGLNEKLFF.

V and J are TRBV19 and TRBJ1-2, with 8 positions matching TRBD1. After removal of 3 bases from V and 6 bases from J, the junction contained 9 bases not matched to a gene. The germline V gene has CDR1 LNHDA and CDR2 SQIVND (reference sequence). The CDR3 has 15 amino acids. The CDR3 DNA sequence: TGTGCCAGTAGTATCCCCCGGACAGGGCGGAATGGCTACACCTTC. Translation: CASSIPRTGRNGYTF. The variable domain in full, with the rest retrieved from reference TRBV19 and TRBJ1-2, is DGGITQSPKYLFRKEGQNVTLSCEQNLNHDAMYWYRQDPGQGLRLIYYSQIVNDFQKGDIAEGYSVSREKKESFPLTVTSAQKNPTAFYLCASSIPRTGRNGYTFGSGTRLTVV.

V gene TRBV2 combines with J gene TRBJ2-7, with TRBD2 identical over 11 bases. The germline V gene encodes CDR1 SNHLY and CDR2 FYNNEI. V gave up 1 base and J gave up 2 bases; unmatched junction bases: 1. The CDR3 is 15 residues long. The CDR3 coding sequence is TGTGCCAGCAGTGAAGAACTAGCGGGGGCCTACGAGCAGTACTTC. Translating gives CASSEELAGAYEQYF.

The V gene is TRBV15, the J gene TRBJ1-2; perhaps TRBD1 as D (5 bases). Deletions cut 1 base from V and 5 bases from J, with 8 bases between. CDR1 and CDR2 (germline): LNHNV, YYDKDF (reference sequence). The CDR3 runs 13 residues. CDR3 bases: TGTGCCACCAGCAGAGTGGCAGGGTATGGCTACACCTTC. This gives the protein CATSRVAGYGYTF.